A single sample is the source of the 15 T cell receptor beta chains below, sequenced in a study of T cell changes during pregnancy in multiple sclerosis. This table comes from immunoSEQ multiplex PCR, and its TCRdb copy is limited to in-frame clones, with some not included. The table includes about 39,000 clones, about 94% detected once. The input for sequencing was CD4+ T cells from peripheral blood mononuclear cells, taken after pregnancy. Every receptor here comes from a female donor with multiple sclerosis, enrolled in a pregnancy study.

V is TRBV21-1 and J is TRBJ1-2; the table's D call, TRBD1, was not checked against the DNA. TRBV21-1 is labeled a pseudogene. This CDR3 contains 13 residues. The CDR3 reads CASSKVEGEGYTF. CDR3 coding DNA: TGTGCCAGCAGCAAAGTAGAAGGGGAAGGCTACACCTTC.

The J gene is TRBJ2-1, the V gene TRBV2; TRBD2 matches 7 bases. Germline CDR1 reads SNHLY; CDR2 reads FYNNEI. This CDR3 has 13 residues. V dropped 4 bases and J dropped 12; count of bases not matched to a gene: 9. The DNA of the CDR3 is TGTGCCAGCAGTGGCGTTAGCGGGCACCTGCAGTTCTTC. It is translated as CASSGVSGHLQFF.

The chain is built from TRBV14 and TRBJ1-4; perhaps TRBD1 as D (6 bases). V was trimmed by 0 bases and J by 7 bases, leaving 12 bases between them. Germline V CDR1 and CDR2: SGHDN, FVKESK. The CDR3 loop spans 15 amino acids. CDR3 region: CASSQEAGAGEKLFF. Written as DNA, the CDR3 is TGTGCCAGCAGCCAAGAGGCAGGGGCAGGTGAAAAACTGTTTTTT.

The J gene is TRBJ2-6, the V gene TRBV19; tentatively, D is TRBD2 (6 bases). From germline, CDR1 is LNHDA and CDR2 SQIVND (reference sequence). There are 11 residues in the CDR3. This chain's CDR3 is CACGTANVLTF. The CDR3 nucleotides read TGTGCATGCGGGACGGCCAACGTCCTGACTTTC.

This clone was counted a single time. The chain links TRBV7-9 to TRBJ2-1, with 8 bases lining up with TRBD1. This CDR3 spans 16 amino acids. J lost 4 bases, V lost 4 bases, and 9 bases had no gene match. In germline, CDR1 is SEHNR, CDR2 FQNEAQ (reference sequence). CDR3 nucleotides: TGTGCCAGCAGCTCTTTTCCGGGACAGGCATACAATGAGCAGTTCTTC. It specifies CASSSFPGQAYNEQFF.

The V and J genes are TRBV18 and TRBJ2-3; 12 nucleotides match TRBD1. Germline trimming cut 4 bases from V and 3 bases from J; bases unmatched to any gene: 5. This CDR3 comprises 16 residues. Germline CDR1 KGHSH, CDR2 LQKENI. Written as DNA, the CDR3 is TGTGCCAGCTCACATCTGGGACAGGGGGCAACAGATACGCAGTATTTT. It encodes CASSHLGQGATDTQYF.

The V and J genes are TRBV7-9 and TRBJ2-5; tentatively, D is TRBD2 (5 bases). The CDR3 totals 12 residues. V shed 6 bases and J shed 5 bases, with 10 bases lying between them. CDR1 SEHNR and CDR2 FQNEAQ come from the germline V gene (reference sequence). CDR3 bases: TGTGCCAGCAGACTAGTCGAGGAGACCCAGTACTTC. Its protein is CASRLVEETQYF.

V usage is TRBV2 and J usage is TRBJ1-2, with D uncertain. Germline loops: CDR1 SNHLY, CDR2 FYNNEI. CDR3 length equals 13 residues. Trimming took off 6 bases at V and 6 bases at J, with 14 bases between the two ends. CDR3 sequence (DNA): TGTGCCAGCAGGGATGACATCCAGAATGGCTACACCTTC. The encoded protein is CASRDDIQNGYTF.

The rearrangement joins TRBV6-6 to TRBJ1-3, with D unresolved. V lost 2 bases and J 0 bases, leaving 11 bases between the germline ends. CDR1 is MNHNY, CDR2 SVGAGI, per germline (reference sequence). This CDR3 is built from 16 residues. CDR3 coding DNA: TGTGCCAGCAGTTACGAGGGCAGAAACTCTGGAAACACCATATATTTT. This translates into CASSYEGRNSGNTIYF.

The chain carries TRBV15 and TRBJ2-1; 14 bases are a match to TRBD2. This CDR3 region has 17 residues. V shed 4 bases, J shed 2 bases, and the junction held 4 bases outside the gene matches. Looked up from germline, CDR1 is LNHNV and CDR2 is YYDKDF (reference sequence). The CDR3 region has the DNA TGTGCCACCAGCACCGGACTAGCGGGGGGAACCTACAATGAGCAGTTCTTC. Translation: CATSTGLAGGTYNEQFF.

The chain is built from TRBV10-3 and TRBJ1-2; D may be TRBD1 (6 bases). The germline CDR1 and CDR2 sequences are ENHRY and SYGVKD. V was trimmed by 6 bases and J by 6 bases, leaving 14 bases between them. There are 13 residues in the CDR3. In DNA form, the CDR3 reads TGTGCCATCAGGTCTCAAGGGGGAGATGGCTACACCTTC. It codes for CAIRSQGGDGYTF.

CDR3 region: CASSSDRSYGYTF. The CDR3 bases are TGCGCCAGCAGTTCCGACAGGTCCTATGGCTACACCTTC. V gene TRBV10-2 combines with J gene TRBJ1-2; a possible D gene is TRBD1 (6 bases). Germline V gene lookup returns CDR1 WSHSY and CDR2 SAAADI. The CDR3 spans 13 residues. The V gene lost 5 bases and the J gene lost 4 bases, with 11 bases spanning the gap.

CDR3 amino acids: CASSHEGQGNQPQHF. Written as DNA, the CDR3 is TGTGCCAGCAGCCACGAGGGACAGGGCAATCAGCCCCAGCATTTT. The V and J genes are TRBV5-8 and TRBJ1-5, with 8 bases fitting TRBD1. CDR3 size: 15 residues. Trimming removed 4 bases from V and 2 bases from J; junction bases left unmatched: 5. Germline lookup yields CDR1 SGHTS and CDR2 YDEGEE.

The J gene is TRBJ1-6, the V gene TRBV4-2, with 8 bases lining up with TRBD1. With 5 bases clipped from V and 6 bases from J, the junction kept 12 bases outside the gene matches. The CDR3 is made up of 17 amino acids. CDR1 and CDR2 from the germline V gene are LGHNA and YNFKEQ. The chain's CDR3 is CASSEGRRTGPNSPLHF. The DNA of the CDR3 is TGTGCCAGCAGCGAAGGCCGCCGGACAGGGCCTAATTCACCCCTCCACTTT.

The genes are TRBV14 and TRBJ2-7; D is possibly TRBD2 (6 bases). Looked up from germline, CDR1 is SGHDN and CDR2 is FVKESK. This CDR3 contains 16 residues. V dropped 2 bases and J dropped 1 base, with 15 bases sitting between them. The CDR3 sequence: CASSQYQGGRSYEQYF. The CDR3 DNA follows: TGTGCCAGCAGCCAATATCAGGGAGGCCGATCCTACGAGCAGTACTTC.